The sequence of this T cell receptor beta chain was determined in a study of cytomegalovirus exposure and HLA in healthy donors. Study conclusions and caveats: Reportedly, TCR beta sequences accurately predicted HLA-A and HLA-B alleles in most subjects. Exclusion as indistinguishable affected some V segments, including TRBV6-2 and TRBV6-3. Analysis performed later found 15,000 or so TCR beta sequences associated with HLA alleles at 0.05 false discovery rate.

Remarks on this clone: As yet, its antigen is unknown.

In the PCR, 60 Vbeta and 13 Jbeta primers were used. Repertoires were generated with immunoSEQ multiplex PCR, while TCRdb's copy carries only in-frame clones and drops some. Of 80,000 to 95,000 clones in the sample, under 80% are singletons; the top ten hold approximately 6%. V lost 5 bases, J lost 3 bases, and 10 bases stayed unmatched. Looked up from germline, CDR1 is GTSNPN and CDR2 is SVGIG (reference sequence). The CDR3 length is 14 residues. Sequenced material: PBMCs. V usage is TRBV30 and J usage is TRBJ2-7; 7 bases map to TRBD1. The sequence was obtained from a woman in her 30s in good health and CMV-seronegative. The CDR3 nucleotides are TGTGCCTGGGGTGCCGGACAGGCCAACTACGAGCAGTACTTC. Translation: CAWGAGQANYEQYF.